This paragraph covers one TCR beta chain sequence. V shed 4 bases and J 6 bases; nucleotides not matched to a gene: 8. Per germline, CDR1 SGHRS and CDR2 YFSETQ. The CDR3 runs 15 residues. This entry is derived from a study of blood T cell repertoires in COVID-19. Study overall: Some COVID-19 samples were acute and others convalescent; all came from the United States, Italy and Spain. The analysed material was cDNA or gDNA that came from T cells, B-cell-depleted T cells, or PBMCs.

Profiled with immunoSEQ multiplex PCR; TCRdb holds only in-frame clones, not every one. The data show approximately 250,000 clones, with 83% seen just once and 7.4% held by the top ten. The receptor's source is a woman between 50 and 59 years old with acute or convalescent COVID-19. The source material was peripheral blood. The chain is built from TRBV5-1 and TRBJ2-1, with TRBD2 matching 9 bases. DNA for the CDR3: TGCGCCAGCAGCCTTAGCGGGAGTTTGTTCAATGAGCAGTTCTTC. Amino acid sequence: CASSLSGSLFNEQFF.